The 12 T cell receptor beta chains listed next were all sequenced from one sample in a study of Graves' ophthalmopathy and Graves' hyperthyroidism. Transcripts of RNA were the source for amplifying TCR beta CDR3 regions. HTBI-primed first-round RT-PCR preceded second-round multiplex PCR. TCRdb passed the multiplex PCR reads through MiXCR, listing each CDR3 protein once. The sample holds 500,000 to 600,000 distinct CDR3 sequences, about 35% seen once. The sample comprised peripheral blood or thyroid tissue (not recorded which). These receptors were taken from an adult man with Graves' hyperthyroidism.

Note on this clonotype: Being one base from a much bigger clone, this may be a read error. The gene calls are TRBV10-3 and TRBJ1-1; D gene unclear. Looked up from germline, CDR1 is ENHRY and CDR2 is SYGVKD. There are 14 residues in the CDR3. V lost 5 bases and J 6 bases, leaving 16 bases between the germline ends. The CDR3 bases are TGTGCCATCAGTTACAACGGGGAAATCGCTGAAGCTTTCTTT. It translates to CAISYNGEIAEAFF.

Ten or more counts support this clonotype. The J gene is TRBJ1-6, the V gene TRBV28; 9 nucleotides align to TRBD1. J was trimmed by 9 bases and V by 7 bases; bases with no gene match: 10. Germline-derived CDR1 and CDR2 are MDHEN and SYDVKM. The CDR3 covers 15 residues. The CDR3 nucleotides read TGTGCCAGCACCCAACAGGGGGCGCGACCTTCACCCCTCCACTTT. Protein product: CASTQQGARPSPLHF.

V is TRBV28 and J is TRBJ1-2, with D possibly being TRBD1 (5 bases). Trimming pared 6 bases from V and 3 bases from J, leaving 20 bases between. This CDR3 has 16 residues. Germline loops: CDR1 MDHEN, CDR2 SYDVKM. Here the CDR3 DNA reads TGTGCCAGCAGAACGACAGAAAACACAATATACTATGGCTACACCTTC. Protein sequence: CASRTTENTIYYGYTF.

Comment on this clonotype: A read error may explain this, as a much larger clone is one base away. As the CDR3 is not closed by the conserved phenylalanine or tryptophan, this likely results from a read error. The gene calls are TRBV15 and TRBJ1-1; 8 bases map to TRBD1. The germline gives CDR1 LNHNV, CDR2 YYDKDF (reference sequence). The CDR3 totals 13 residues. Germline trimming cut 10 bases from V and 5 bases from J; bases unmatched to any gene: 9. CDR3 DNA sequence: TGTGCCAGCAGGCCCAGGGGGCTGACTGAAGCTTTCGTT. It specifies CASRPRGLTEAFV.

Regarding this clonotype: The limits of the CDR3 on the DNA are not certain, so only TCRdb's listed CDR3 is given. The rearrangement joins TRBV29-1 to TRBJ1-2; the listed D gene, TRBD1, was not tested against the DNA. A total of 11 residues make up the CDR3, ends included. Germline V gene lookup returns CDR1 SQVTM and CDR2 ANQGSEA. The CDR3 reads CSVPVAGGNTF.

With respect to this clonotype: One end of the junction varies from germline; a read error may be responsible. This chain links TRBV10-3 with TRBJ1-1, with D tentatively TRBD1 (6 bases). Germline V gene sequence: CDR1 ENHRY, CDR2 SYGVKD. The CDR3 contains 14 residues. CDR3 protein: CASSFNTGNTEASF. The CDR3 DNA sequence: TGTGCCAGCAGTTTTAATACAGGGAACACTGAAGCTTCCTTT.

The chain combines TRBV2 with TRBJ1-1; a possible D gene is TRBD1 (5 bases). In germline, CDR1 is SNHLY, CDR2 FYNNEI. With 4 bases removed from V and 5 bases from J, the gap between germline ends came to 17 bases. This CDR3 comprises 15 residues. CDR3 sequence (DNA): TGTGCCAGCAGTGTAATTGCCCCGGGGCATACTGAAGCTTTCTTT. Its translation: CASSVIAPGHTEAFF.

There are many counts of this clonotype. The rearrangement uses TRBV7-8 and TRBJ2-5; 14 nucleotides agree with TRBD2. CDR1 is SGHVS and CDR2 is FQNEAQ in the germline V gene. The CDR3 totals 15 residues. V shed 7 bases, J shed 2 bases, and the junction held 3 bases outside the gene matches. The CDR3 protein is CASTRLAGGQETQYF. CDR3 bases: TGTGCCAGCACCAGACTAGCGGGGGGGCAAGAGACCCAGTACTTC. Looking up the rest from reference TRBV7-8 and TRBJ2-5 gives the full variable domain: GAGVSQSPRYKVAKRGQDVALRCDPISGHVSLFWYQQALGQGPEFLTYFQNEAQLDKSGLPSDRFFAERPEGSVSTLKIQRTQQEDSAVYLCASTRLAGGQETQYFGPGTRLLVL.

The gene calls are TRBV27 and TRBJ2-5; the match to TRBD2 covers 12 bases. Germline assignment: CDR1 MNHEY and CDR2 SMNVEV (reference sequence). This CDR3 region has 16 residues. V shed 6 bases, J shed 4 bases, and the junction held 9 bases outside the gene matches. CDR3 region: CASSELAGGSPETQYF. In DNA, the CDR3 is TGTGCCAGCAGCGAACTAGCGGGGGGTTCTCCAGAGACCCAGTACTTC.

This clonotype was seen repeatedly, ten times or more. The chain carries TRBV10-3 and TRBJ1-4; 9 bases are shared with TRBD1. V gave up 0 bases and J gave up 8 bases; unmatched junction bases: 4. In germline, CDR1 is ENHRY, CDR2 SYGVKD. The CDR3 length is 15 residues. The CDR3 here is CAISESGQGTEKLFF. The CDR3 nucleotides are TGTGCCATCAGTGAGTCGGGACAGGGAACGGAAAAACTGTTTTTT.

This clonotype was observed at least ten times. V usage is TRBV19 and J usage is TRBJ1-1, with 7 positions matching TRBD1. The V and J ends lost 4 bases and 1 base, in that order; junction bases with no gene match: 6. CDR1 is LNHDA and CDR2 is SQIVND in the germline V gene (reference sequence). The CDR3 runs to 15 residues. DNA of the CDR3: TGTGCCAGTAGTACGTTTGGGACAGCGAACACTGAAGCTTTCTTT. Its protein is CASSTFGTANTEAFF. Full variable domain (rest looked up from reference TRBV19 and TRBJ1-1): DGGITQSPKYLFRKEGQNVTLSCEQNLNHDAMYWYRQDPGQGLRLIYYSQIVNDFQKGDIAEGYSVSREKKESFPLTVTSAQKNPTAFYLCASSTFGTANTEAFFGQGTRLTVV.

This clonotype was detected many times. V and J are TRBV12-3 or TRBV12-4 and TRBJ1-1; 7 bases agree with TRBD1. CDR3 size: 14 residues. V shed 5 bases, J shed 1 base, and the junction held 4 bases outside the gene matches. The CDR3 here is CASSPTGPNTEAFF. CDR3 in DNA: TGTGCCAGCAGTCCGACAGGGCCGAACACTGAAGCTTTCTTT.